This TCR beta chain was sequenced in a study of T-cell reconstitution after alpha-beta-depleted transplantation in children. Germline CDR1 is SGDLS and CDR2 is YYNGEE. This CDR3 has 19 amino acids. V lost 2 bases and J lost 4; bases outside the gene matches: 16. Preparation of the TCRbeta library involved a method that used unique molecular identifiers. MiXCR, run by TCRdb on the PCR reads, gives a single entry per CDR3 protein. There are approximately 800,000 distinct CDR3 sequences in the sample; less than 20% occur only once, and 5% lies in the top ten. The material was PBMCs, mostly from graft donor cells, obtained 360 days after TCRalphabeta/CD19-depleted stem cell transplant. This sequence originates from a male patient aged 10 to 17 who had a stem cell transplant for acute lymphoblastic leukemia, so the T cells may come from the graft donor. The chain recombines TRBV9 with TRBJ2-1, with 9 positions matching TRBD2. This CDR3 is CASSVPPSLAGVGYNEQFF. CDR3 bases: TGTGCCAGCAGCGTCCCCCCCTCATTAGCGGGAGTAGGATACAATGAGCAGTTCTTC.